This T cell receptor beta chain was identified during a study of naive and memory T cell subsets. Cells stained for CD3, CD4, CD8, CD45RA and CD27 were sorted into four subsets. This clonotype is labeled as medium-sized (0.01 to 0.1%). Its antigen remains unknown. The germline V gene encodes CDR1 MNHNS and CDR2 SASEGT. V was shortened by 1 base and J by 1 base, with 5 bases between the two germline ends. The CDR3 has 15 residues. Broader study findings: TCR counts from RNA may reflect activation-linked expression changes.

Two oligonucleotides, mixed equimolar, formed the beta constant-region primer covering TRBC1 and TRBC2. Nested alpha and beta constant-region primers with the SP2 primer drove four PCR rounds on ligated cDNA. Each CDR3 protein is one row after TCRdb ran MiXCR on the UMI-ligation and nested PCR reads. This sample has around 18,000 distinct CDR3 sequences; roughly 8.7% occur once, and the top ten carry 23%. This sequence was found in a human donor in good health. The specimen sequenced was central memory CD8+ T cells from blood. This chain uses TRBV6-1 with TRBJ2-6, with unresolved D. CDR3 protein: CASSEEESGANVLTF. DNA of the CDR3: TGTGCCAGCAGTGAAGAGGAGTCTGGGGCCAACGTCCTGACTTTC.